The next 24 T cell receptor beta chains were all read from a single sample in a study of vaccination effects on CD4 cells after COVID-19. Prior to sequencing, the ViraFEST assay stimulated PBMC with viral peptide pools, which expanded the antigen-specific CD4+ T cells. After more than 8 days in culture, the CD4+ T cells were isolated. These TCRs' antigens remain unknown. The assay was immunoSEQ multiplex PCR, and TCRdb's table has in-frame clones only and misses some. The data show fewer than 40,000 clones, roughly two thirds seen once. This sample comprised CD4+ T cells from PBMCs cultured with HCoV-229E spike peptides, obtained before COVID-19 vaccination. These TCRs come from a human donor who received a COVID-19 vaccine.

Within the sample, this clone is medium-sized. The rearrangement joins TRBV3-1 (or the pseudogene TRBV3-2) to TRBJ2-7; weak D call: TRBD2 (5 bases). Germline-derived CDR1 and CDR2 are LGHDT and YNNKEL (reference sequence). CDR3 length: 13 amino acids. Trimming stripped 1 base from V and 6 bases from J, with 10 bases between. The CDR3 region has the DNA TGTGCCAGCAGCCAAGCCCCAGGAGGCGAGCAGTACTTC. It is translated as CASSQAPGGEQYF.

The rearrangement uses TRBV18 and TRBJ2-7, with D possibly matching TRBD1 (6 bases). Germline lookup yields CDR1 KGHSH and CDR2 LQKENI. The V end was cut by 4 bases, the J end by 4 bases, with 11 bases between. The CDR3 runs 13 residues. CDR3 bases: TGTGCCAGCTCACTACAGGGCGGGTACGAGCAGTACTTC. Its protein product is CASSLQGGYEQYF.

This clone was seen a handful of times. The genes are TRBV10-3 and TRBJ1-2; D might be TRBD1 (5 bases). V lost 6 bases, J lost 8 bases, and 16 bases lay in between. CDR3 size: 13 residues. The V gene's germline CDR1 is ENHRY and CDR2 SYGVKD. For the CDR3, the DNA is TGTGCCATCAGCCAACAAGGGGAAAAAGGCTACACCTTC. It yields the protein CAISQQGEKGYTF.

The chain is built from TRBV7-9 and TRBJ1-6; weak D call: TRBD1 (6 bases). The CDR3 sequence is 15 residues long. Per germline, CDR1 SEHNR and CDR2 FQNEAQ (reference sequence). Trimming pared 2 bases from V and 17 bases from J, leaving 22 bases between. CDR3 sequence: CASSLPRDTAGVFHF. The CDR3 DNA reads as TGTGCCAGCAGCTTACCCCGGGACACCGCGGGAGTCTTCCACTTT.

This chain links TRBV5-4 with TRBJ2-2; TRBD1 is a possible D gene (5 bases). The CDR3 totals 17 residues. Germline V gene sequence: CDR1 SGHNT, CDR2 YYREEE (reference sequence). V was trimmed by 7 bases and J by 4 bases, leaving 23 bases between them. CDR3 amino acids: CASGSPAKGPGTGELFF. CDR3 sequence (DNA): TGTGCCAGCGGGTCGCCGGCGAAGGGGCCAGGCACCGGGGAGCTGTTTTTT. The entire variable domain, with the rest obtained from reference TRBV5-4 and TRBJ2-2, is as follows: ETGVTQSPTHLIKTRGQQVTLRCSSQSGHNTVSWYQQALGQGPQFIFQYYREEENGRGNFPPRFSGLQFPNYSSELNVNALELDDSALYLCASGSPAKGPGTGELFFGEGSRLTVL.

The chain's CDR3 is CATSQGQGFYEQYF. The CDR3 coding sequence is TGTGCCACCAGTCAGGGACAGGGCTTCTACGAGCAGTACTTC. The rearrangement joins TRBV24-1 to TRBJ2-7; 9 nucleotides agree with TRBD1. In germline, CDR1 is KGHDR, CDR2 SFDVKD. J was trimmed by 3 bases and V by 6 bases; bases with no gene match: 5. The CDR3 runs to 14 residues.

V is TRBV6-5 and J is TRBJ2-3; 7 bases match TRBD1. Losses at the gene ends were 6 bases for V and 4 bases for J; bases not matched to a gene: 4. CDR1 and CDR2 (germline): MNHEY, SVGAGI. The CDR3 contains 13 residues. CDR3 protein: CASSVTGADTQYF. CDR3 DNA sequence: TGTGCCAGCAGCGTTACAGGGGCAGATACGCAGTATTTT.

The gene calls are TRBV25-1 and TRBJ2-3; 10 nucleotides agree with TRBD2. Germline CDR1 and CDR2: MGHDK and SYGVNS. The trim removed 2 bases at V and 0 bases at J, leaving 8 bases unmatched. The CDR3 has 18 residues. CDR3 DNA sequence: TGTGCCAGCAGTGAAAGGCCTAGCGGGGGCCCTAGCACAGATACGCAGTATTTT. Translated, it gives CASSERPSGGPSTDTQYF.

This chain connects TRBV6-2 or TRBV6-3 to TRBJ1-5, with 10 bases fitting TRBD1. The CDR3 is 17 amino acids. CDR1 is MNHEY and CDR2 is SVGEGT in the germline V gene. Unmatched junction bases numbered 17, after V lost 6 bases and J lost 9 bases. CDR3 DNA sequence: TGTGCCAGCAGCGAAATGCCGACAGGGGGCGAACGTCGGCCCCAGCATTTT. Protein: CASSEMPTGGERRPQHF.

J is TRBJ1-5 and V is TRBV19; TRBD1 matches at 8 bases. The CDR3 covers 15 residues. Germline loops: CDR1 LNHDA, CDR2 SQIVND (reference sequence). The trim removed 9 bases at V and 1 base at J, leaving 8 bases unmatched. The CDR3 spells CASRGQGWSNQPQHF. The DNA for the CDR3 is TGTGCCAGCAGAGGACAGGGCTGGAGCAATCAGCCCCAGCATTTT. The variable domain in full, with the rest retrieved from reference TRBV19 and TRBJ1-5, is DGGITQSPKYLFRKEGQNVTLSCEQNLNHDAMYWYRQDPGQGLRLIYYSQIVNDFQKGDIAEGYSVSREKKESFPLTVTSAQKNPTAFYLCASRGQGWSNQPQHFGDGTRLSIL.

This clone was seen a few times. The chain joins TRBV6-5 to TRBJ2-5; weak D call: TRBD2 (6 bases). Germline loops: CDR1 MNHEY, CDR2 SVGAGI. CDR3 length: 14 residues. With 2 bases removed from V and 3 bases from J, the gap between germline ends came to 10 bases. As DNA, the CDR3 is TGTGCCAGCAGTTACAGTGGAGGGGAAGAGACCCAGTACTTC. This encodes CASSYSGGEETQYF.

This clone was recorded a few times. This chain uses TRBV30 with TRBJ2-1, with 10 bases aligning to TRBD2. Unmatched junction bases numbered 3, after V lost 3 bases and J lost 10 bases. Germline values: CDR1 GTSNPN, CDR2 SVGIG (reference sequence). The CDR3 has 12 amino acids. DNA for the CDR3: TGTGCCTGGAGATTGGGACTAGCGGAGCAGTTCTTC. Residues: CAWRLGLAEQFF. Full variable domain (outside the CDR3, taken from reference TRBV30 and TRBJ2-1): SQTIHQWPATLVQPVGSPLSLECTVEGTSNPNLYWYRQAAGRGLQLLFYSVGIGQISSEVPQNLSASRPQDRQFILSSKKLLLSDSGFYLCAWRLGLAEQFFGPGTRLTVL.

The J gene is TRBJ1-6, the V gene TRBV5-1; D gene ambiguous. Germline CDR1 and CDR2: SGHRS and YFSETQ. The CDR3 has 14 residues. V dropped 0 bases and J dropped 8 bases, with 9 bases sitting between them. The CDR3 DNA sequence: TGCGCCAGCAGCTTGGGATTGGCAGATTCACCCCTCCACTTT. Translation gives CASSLGLADSPLHF.

V usage is TRBV19 and J usage is TRBJ1-5; D is uncertain. Trimming pared 7 bases from V and 4 bases from J, leaving 11 bases between. CDR3 length: 13 amino acids. Germline assignment: CDR1 LNHDA and CDR2 SQIVND (reference sequence). The CDR3 DNA sequence: TGTGCCAGTAAAGGGATGGGGAATCAGCCCCAGCATTTT. Translated, it gives CASKGMGNQPQHF.

V is TRBV6-5 and J is TRBJ1-3; 8 nucleotides agree with TRBD1. This CDR3 is built from 14 residues. Germline loops: CDR1 MNHEY, CDR2 SVGAGI. Germline trimming cut 6 bases from V and 4 bases from J; bases unmatched to any gene: 5. CDR3 sequence reads: CASSRGQGGNTIYF. Here the CDR3 DNA reads TGTGCCAGCAGCCGCGGACAGGGAGGAAACACCATATATTTT.

The chain has TRBV24-1 and TRBJ1-2; 11 bases are a match to TRBD1. The germline CDR1 and CDR2 sequences are KGHDR and SFDVKD. The CDR3 is made up of 15 amino acids. Trimming cost V 2 bases and J 7 bases; bases outside gene matches: 5. Written as DNA, the CDR3 is TGTGCCACCAGTGATTCCGGGACAGGGGGTACTGGCTACACCTTC. This gives the protein CATSDSGTGGTGYTF.

In this sample, this clone turned up once. The CDR3 sequence: CASSLRSWDYGYTF. CDR3 nucleotides: TGTGCCAGCAGTTTGCGGAGTTGGGACTATGGCTACACCTTC. The chain has TRBV27 and TRBJ1-2; D is unresolved. In germline, CDR1 is MNHEY, CDR2 SMNVEV (reference sequence). The V gene lost 3 bases and the J gene lost 3 bases, with 11 bases spanning the gap. This CDR3 spans 14 amino acids.

Only one count was recorded for this clone. The V and J genes are TRBV5-1 and TRBJ1-2; D not certain. CDR1 SGHRS and CDR2 YFSETQ come from the germline V gene. With 1 base removed from V and 3 bases from J, the gap between germline ends came to 10 bases. CDR3 length: 14 residues. In DNA, the CDR3 is TGCGCCAGCAGCTTGTTGACACCGGACTATGGCTACACCTTC. Its translation: CASSLLTPDYGYTF.

The chain carries TRBV5-1 and TRBJ1-2; 8 nucleotides align to TRBD1. There are 12 residues in the CDR3. Germline CDR1 and CDR2: SGHRS and YFSETQ. The ends lost 8 bases at V and 8 bases at J; junction bases unmatched: 8. CDR3: CARGDRGTGYTF. The CDR3 bases are TGCGCCAGGGGAGACAGGGGTACCGGCTACACCTTC.

The V call is TRBV5-8, the J call TRBJ1-6, with 7 bases fitting TRBD1. The CDR3 runs to 17 residues. Germline-derived CDR1 and CDR2 are SGHTS and YDEGEE. V trimming: 1 base; J trimming: 6 bases; junction bases outside the gene matches: 10. This CDR3 reads CASSLIRGVAINSPLHF. The CDR3 DNA reads TGTGCCAGCAGCTTGATCAGGGGGGTCGCAATTAATTCACCCCTCCACTTT.

The gene calls are TRBV11-3 and TRBJ2-3; 10 nucleotides align to TRBD2. This CDR3 contains 16 residues. Germline V gives CDR1 SGHNT, CDR2 YENEEA. V lost 6 bases, J lost 2 bases, and 8 bases stayed unmatched. The CDR3 sequence: CASSSGLAANTDTQYF. The CDR3 DNA follows: TGTGCCAGCAGTTCAGGACTAGCGGCCAACACAGATACGCAGTATTTT.

V and J are TRBV10-3 and TRBJ2-7; 8 bases line up with TRBD1. This CDR3 is built from 14 residues. Germline V gene data show CDR1 as ENHRY and CDR2 as SYGVKD. V dropped 4 bases and J dropped 3; count of bases not matched to a gene: 5. This CDR3 is CAISGTGIYYEQYF. CDR3 bases: TGTGCCATCAGTGGGACAGGGATATACTACGAGCAGTACTTC.

The rearrangement joins TRBV11-3 to TRBJ1-4; the D is unclear. Trimming removed 1 base from V and 7 bases from J, with 7 bases in between. CDR1 and CDR2 (germline): SGHNT, YENEEA. The CDR3 is 13 residues long. CDR3 coding DNA: TGTGCCAGCAGCTTAGGTTCTGGTGAAAAACTGTTTTTT. Protein sequence: CASSLGSGEKLFF.

J is TRBJ2-5 and V is TRBV5-1, with D uncertain. V was pared by 1 base and J by 2 bases, with 12 bases between. The CDR3 length is 15 residues. CDR1 SGHRS and CDR2 YFSETQ come from the germline V gene. Here the CDR3 DNA reads TGCGCCAGCAGCTTGAACAGCCTCGGACAAGAGACCCAGTACTTC. It encodes CASSLNSLGQETQYF. The entire variable domain, with the rest obtained from reference TRBV5-1 and TRBJ2-5, is as follows: KAGVTQTPRYLIKTRGQQVTLSCSPISGHRSVSWYQQTPGQGLQFLFEYFSETQRNKGNFPGRFSGRQFSNSRSEMNVSTLELGDSALYLCASSLNSLGQETQYFGPGTRLLVL.